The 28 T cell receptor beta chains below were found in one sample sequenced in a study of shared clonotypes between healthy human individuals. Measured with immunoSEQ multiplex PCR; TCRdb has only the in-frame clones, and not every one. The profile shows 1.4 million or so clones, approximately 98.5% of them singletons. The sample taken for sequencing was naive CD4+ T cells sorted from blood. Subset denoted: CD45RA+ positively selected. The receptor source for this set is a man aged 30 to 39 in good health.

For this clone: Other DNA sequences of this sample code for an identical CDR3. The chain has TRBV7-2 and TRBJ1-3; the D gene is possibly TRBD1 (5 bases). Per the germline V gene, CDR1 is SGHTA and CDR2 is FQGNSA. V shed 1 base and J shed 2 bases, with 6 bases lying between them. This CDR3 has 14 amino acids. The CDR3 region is CASSLGGPGNTIYF. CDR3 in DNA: TGTGCCAGCAGCTTAGGGGGACCTGGAAACACCATATATTTT.

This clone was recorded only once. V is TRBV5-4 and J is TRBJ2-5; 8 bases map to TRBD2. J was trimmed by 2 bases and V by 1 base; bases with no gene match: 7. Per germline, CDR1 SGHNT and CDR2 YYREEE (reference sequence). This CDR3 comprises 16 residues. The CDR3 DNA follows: TGTGCCAGCAGCTTGCTGGCAGCGGGGGTGCAAGAGACCCAGTACTTC. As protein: CASSLLAAGVQETQYF.

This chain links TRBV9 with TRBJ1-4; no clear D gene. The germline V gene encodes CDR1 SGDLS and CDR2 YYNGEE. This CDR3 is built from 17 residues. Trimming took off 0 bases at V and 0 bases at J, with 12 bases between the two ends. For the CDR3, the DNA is TGTGCCAGCAGCGTAGATGGAAGGAGTGCAACTAATGAAAAACTGTTTTTT. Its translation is CASSVDGRSATNEKLFF. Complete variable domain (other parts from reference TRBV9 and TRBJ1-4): DSGVTQTPKHLITATGQRVTLRCSPRSGDLSVYWYQQSLDQGLQFLIQYYNGEERAKGNILERFSAQQFPDLHSELNLSSLELGDSALYFCASSVDGRSATNEKLFFGSGTQLSVL.

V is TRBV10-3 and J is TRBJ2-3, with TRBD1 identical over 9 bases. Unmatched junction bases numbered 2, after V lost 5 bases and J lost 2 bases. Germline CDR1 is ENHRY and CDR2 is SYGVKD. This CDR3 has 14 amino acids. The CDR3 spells CAISTGGDTDTQYF. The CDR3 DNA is TGTGCCATCAGTACAGGGGGCGACACAGATACGCAGTATTTT.

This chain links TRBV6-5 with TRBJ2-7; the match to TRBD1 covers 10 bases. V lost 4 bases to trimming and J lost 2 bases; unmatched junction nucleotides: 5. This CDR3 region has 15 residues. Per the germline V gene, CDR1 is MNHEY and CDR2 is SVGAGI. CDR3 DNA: TGTGCCAGCAGTTCGAGGACAGGGGGGGCCTACGAGCAGTACTTC. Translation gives CASSSRTGGAYEQYF.

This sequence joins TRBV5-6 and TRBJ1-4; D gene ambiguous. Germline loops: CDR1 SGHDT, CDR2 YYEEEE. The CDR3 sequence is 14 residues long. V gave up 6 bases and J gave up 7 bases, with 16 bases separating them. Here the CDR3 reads CASTLGRRREKLFF. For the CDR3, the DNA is TGTGCCAGCACCCTCGGCAGGAGGCGTGAAAAACTGTTTTTT.

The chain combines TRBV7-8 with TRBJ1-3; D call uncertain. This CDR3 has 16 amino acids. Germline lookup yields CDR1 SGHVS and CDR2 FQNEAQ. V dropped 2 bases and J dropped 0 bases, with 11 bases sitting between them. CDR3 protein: CASSLIPRSSGNTIYF. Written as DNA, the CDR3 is TGTGCCAGCAGCTTAATCCCACGGAGCTCTGGAAACACCATATATTTT.

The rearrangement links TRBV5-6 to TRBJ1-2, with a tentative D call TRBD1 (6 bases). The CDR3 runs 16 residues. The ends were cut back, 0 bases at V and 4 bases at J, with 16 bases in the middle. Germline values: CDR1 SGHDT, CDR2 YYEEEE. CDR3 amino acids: CASSLVTGGDSYGYTF. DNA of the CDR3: TGTGCCAGCAGCTTGGTAACGGGGGGCGATAGCTATGGCTACACCTTC.

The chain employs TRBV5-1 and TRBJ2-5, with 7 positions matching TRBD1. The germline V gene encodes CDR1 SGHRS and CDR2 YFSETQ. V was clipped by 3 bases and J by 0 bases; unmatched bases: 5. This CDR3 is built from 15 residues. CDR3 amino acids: CASSSGDRDQETQYF. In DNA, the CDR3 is TGCGCCAGCAGCTCGGGCGACAGGGACCAAGAGACCCAGTACTTC.

The chain's CDR3 is CASLGGRTDTQYF. Here the CDR3 DNA reads TGTGCCAGTTTAGGGGGCAGAACAGATACGCAGTATTTT. The chain combines TRBV2 with TRBJ2-3; TRBD1 matches 7 bases. The CDR3 runs to 13 residues. Germline V gives CDR1 SNHLY, CDR2 FYNNEI. Losses at the gene ends were 9 bases for V and 3 bases for J; bases not matched to a gene: 6.

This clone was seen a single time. CDR3 DNA: TGTGCCAGCAGTGAGCGATCTATTGGGGAGACCCAGTACTTC. Protein sequence: CASSERSIGETQYF. The chain links TRBV6-5 to TRBJ2-5; D unresolved. Germline V CDR1 and CDR2: MNHEY, SVGAGI. V dropped 5 bases and J dropped 5 bases, with 15 bases sitting between them. This CDR3 is 14 amino acids long.

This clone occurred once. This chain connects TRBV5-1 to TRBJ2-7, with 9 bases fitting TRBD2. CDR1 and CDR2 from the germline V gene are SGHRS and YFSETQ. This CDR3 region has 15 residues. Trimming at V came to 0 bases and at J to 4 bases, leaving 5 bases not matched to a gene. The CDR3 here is CASSLAGSGSYEQYF. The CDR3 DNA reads TGCGCCAGCAGCTTGGCGGGTAGCGGGAGTTACGAGCAGTACTTC.

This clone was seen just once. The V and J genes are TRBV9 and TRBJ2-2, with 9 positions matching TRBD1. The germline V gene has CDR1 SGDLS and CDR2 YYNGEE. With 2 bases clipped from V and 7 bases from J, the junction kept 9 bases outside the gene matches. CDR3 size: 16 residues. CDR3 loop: CASSVPETGGNGELFF. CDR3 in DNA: TGTGCCAGCAGCGTGCCCGAGACAGGGGGAAACGGGGAGCTGTTTTTT.

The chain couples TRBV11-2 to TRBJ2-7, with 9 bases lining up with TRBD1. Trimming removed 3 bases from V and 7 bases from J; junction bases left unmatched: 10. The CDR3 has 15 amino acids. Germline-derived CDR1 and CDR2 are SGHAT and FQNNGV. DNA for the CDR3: TGTGCCAGCAGCTTTAGCCGGGACAGGGATAAAGAGCAGTACTTC. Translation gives CASSFSRDRDKEQYF.

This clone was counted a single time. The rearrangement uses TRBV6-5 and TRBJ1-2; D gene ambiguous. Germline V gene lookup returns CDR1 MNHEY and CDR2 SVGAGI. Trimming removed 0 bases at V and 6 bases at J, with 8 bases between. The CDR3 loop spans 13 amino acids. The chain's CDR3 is CASSYSSTNGYTF. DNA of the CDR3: TGTGCCAGCAGTTACTCGAGCACAAATGGCTACACCTTC.

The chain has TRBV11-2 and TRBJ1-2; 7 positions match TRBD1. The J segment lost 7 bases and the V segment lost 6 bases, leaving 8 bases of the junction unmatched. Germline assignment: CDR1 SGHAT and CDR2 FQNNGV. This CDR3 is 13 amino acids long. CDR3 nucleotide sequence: TGTGCCAGCAGGACCACAGGGGCCTCTGGCTACACCTTC. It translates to CASRTTGASGYTF.

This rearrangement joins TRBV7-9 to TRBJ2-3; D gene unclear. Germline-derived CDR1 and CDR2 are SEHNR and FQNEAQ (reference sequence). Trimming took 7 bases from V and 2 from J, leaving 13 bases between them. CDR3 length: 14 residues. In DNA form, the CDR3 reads TGTGCCAGCACTGGACGGAACTTCACAGATACGCAGTATTTT. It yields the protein CASTGRNFTDTQYF.

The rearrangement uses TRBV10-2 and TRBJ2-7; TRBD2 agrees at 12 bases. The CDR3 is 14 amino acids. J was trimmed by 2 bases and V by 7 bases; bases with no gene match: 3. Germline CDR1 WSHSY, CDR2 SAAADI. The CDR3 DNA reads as TGCGCCAGCACTAGGACTAGCGGGGCCTACGAGCAGTACTTC. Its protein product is CASTRTSGAYEQYF.

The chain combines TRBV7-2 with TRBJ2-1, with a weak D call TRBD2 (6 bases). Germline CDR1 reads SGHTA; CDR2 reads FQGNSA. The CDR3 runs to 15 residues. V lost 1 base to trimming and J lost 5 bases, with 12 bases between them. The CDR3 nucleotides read TGTGCCAGCAGCTTAGTTGTGACTAGAAACAATGAGCAGTTCTTC. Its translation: CASSLVVTRNNEQFF.

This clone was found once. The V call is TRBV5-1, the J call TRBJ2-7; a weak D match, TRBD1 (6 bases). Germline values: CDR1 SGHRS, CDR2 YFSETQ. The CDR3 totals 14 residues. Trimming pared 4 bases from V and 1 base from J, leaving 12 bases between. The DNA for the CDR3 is TGCGCCAGCAGCGCAAACAGGGTTTCCTACGAGCAGTACTTC. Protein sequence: CASSANRVSYEQYF. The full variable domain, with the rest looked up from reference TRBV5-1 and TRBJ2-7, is KAGVTQTPRYLIKTRGQQVTLSCSPISGHRSVSWYQQTPGQGLQFLFEYFSETQRNKGNFPGRFSGRQFSNSRSEMNVSTLELGDSALYLCASSANRVSYEQYFGPGTRLTVT.

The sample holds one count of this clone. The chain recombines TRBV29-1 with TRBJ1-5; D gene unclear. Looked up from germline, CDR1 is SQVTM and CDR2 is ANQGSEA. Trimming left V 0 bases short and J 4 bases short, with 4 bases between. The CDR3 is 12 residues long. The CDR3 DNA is TGCAGCGTTGAAGATCGAAATCAGCCCCAGCATTTT. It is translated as CSVEDRNQPQHF. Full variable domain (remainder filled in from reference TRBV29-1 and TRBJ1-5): SAVISQKPSRDICQRGTSLTIQCQVDSQVTMMFWYRQQPGQSLTLIATANQGSEATYESGFVIDKFPISRPNLTFSTLTVSNMSPEDSSIYLCSVEDRNQPQHFGDGTRLSIL.

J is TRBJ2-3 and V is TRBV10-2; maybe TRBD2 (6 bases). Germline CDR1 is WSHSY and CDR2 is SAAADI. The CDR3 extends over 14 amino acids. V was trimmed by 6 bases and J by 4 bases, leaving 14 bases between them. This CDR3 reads CASRRPSAPDTQYF. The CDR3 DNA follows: TGCGCCAGCAGGAGGCCTAGCGCCCCAGATACGCAGTATTTT.

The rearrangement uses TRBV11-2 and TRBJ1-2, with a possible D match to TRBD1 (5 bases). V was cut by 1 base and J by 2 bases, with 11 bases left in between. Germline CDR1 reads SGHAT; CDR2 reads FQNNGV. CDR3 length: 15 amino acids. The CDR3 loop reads CASSLAAGQNYGYTF. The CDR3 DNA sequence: TGTGCCAGCAGCTTAGCAGCAGGGCAAAACTATGGCTACACCTTC. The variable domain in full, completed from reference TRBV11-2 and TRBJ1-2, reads EAGVAQSPRYKIIEKRQSVAFWCNPISGHATLYWYQQILGQGPKLLIQFQNNGVVDDSQLPKDRFSAERLKGVDSTLKIQPAKLEDSAVYLCASSLAAGQNYGYTFGSGTRLTVV.

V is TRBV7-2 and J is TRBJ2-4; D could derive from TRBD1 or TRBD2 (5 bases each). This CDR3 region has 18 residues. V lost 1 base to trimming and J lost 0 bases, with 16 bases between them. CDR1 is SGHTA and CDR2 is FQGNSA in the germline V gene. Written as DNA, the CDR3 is TGTGCCAGCAGCTTAGAGCTCGGGACGGCCGAAGCCAAAAACATTCAGTACTTC. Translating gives CASSLELGTAEAKNIQYF.

CDR3 amino acids: CASSMEQGNEKLFF. The CDR3 DNA reads as TGCGCCAGCAGTATGGAGCAGGGCAATGAAAAACTGTTTTTT. The chain uses TRBV5-1 and TRBJ1-4, with a weak D call TRBD1 (5 bases). CDR3 size: 14 residues. With 5 bases removed from V and 5 bases from J, the gap between germline ends came to 13 bases. CDR1 and CDR2 (germline): SGHRS, YFSETQ.

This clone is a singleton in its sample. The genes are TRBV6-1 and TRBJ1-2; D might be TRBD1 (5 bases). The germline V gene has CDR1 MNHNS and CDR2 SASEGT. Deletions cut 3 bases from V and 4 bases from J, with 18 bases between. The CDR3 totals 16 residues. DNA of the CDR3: TGTGCCAGCAGTGACCACCTTATGACAGATACCTATGGCTACACCTTC. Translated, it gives CASSDHLMTDTYGYTF.

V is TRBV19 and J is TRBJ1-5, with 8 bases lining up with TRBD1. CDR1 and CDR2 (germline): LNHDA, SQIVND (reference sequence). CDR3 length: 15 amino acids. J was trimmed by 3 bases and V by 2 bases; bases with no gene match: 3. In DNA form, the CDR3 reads TGTGCCAGTAGTATACAGGGGGCAGTCAATCAGCCCCAGCATTTT. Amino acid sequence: CASSIQGAVNQPQHF.

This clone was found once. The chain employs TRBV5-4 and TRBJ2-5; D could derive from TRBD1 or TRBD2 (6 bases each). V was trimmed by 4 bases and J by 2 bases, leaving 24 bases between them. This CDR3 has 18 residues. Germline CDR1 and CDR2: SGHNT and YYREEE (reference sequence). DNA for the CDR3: TGTGCCAGCAGCATAGGAGGGGGGCACATGGCTCGACAAGAGACCCAGTACTTC. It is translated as CASSIGGGHMARQETQYF.